This T cell receptor beta chain was documented in a study of blood T cell repertoires in COVID-19. This clone was seen just once. The V gene's germline CDR1 is SGHTA and CDR2 FQGNSA. The CDR3 contains 16 residues. The ends were cut back, 5 bases at V and 3 bases at J, with 19 bases in the middle. Some clones are missing from TCRdb's copy, which holds only in-frame ones; the method was immunoSEQ multiplex PCR. The table has approximately 400,000 clones, approximately 90% seen once. Participant age was roughly 18 to 90 years, and participants resided in fewer than 30 US areas. This rearrangement joins TRBV7-2 to TRBJ1-2; tentative D call: TRBD1 (6 bases). The sequenced sample was PBMCs or T cells enriched from blood (not recorded which). This clonotype originated in a woman in her thirties or forties who had been exposed to COVID-19. CDR3 coding DNA: TGTGCCAGCAGCCCAAGACCGGACAGCGTTTACTATGGCTACACCTTC. Translated: CASSPRPDSVYYGYTF. Using reference TRBV7-2 and TRBJ1-2 for the parts outside the CDR3, the full variable domain is GAGVSQSPSNKVTEKGKDVELRCDPISGHTALYWYRQSLGQGLEFLIYFQGNSAPDKSGLPSDRFSAERTGGSVSTLTIQRTQQEDSAVYLCASSPRPDSVYYGYTFGSGTRLTVV.